The 21 T cell receptor beta chains in this list originate from one sample, sequenced in a study of shared clonotypes between healthy human individuals. Produced via immunoSEQ multiplex PCR; TCRdb's table is partial and in-frame only. This repertoire shows around 940,000 clones, approximately 76% found once; its top ten account for about 1.5%. The sequencing sample was made of memory CD4+ T cells sorted from blood. Documented subset: CD45RA-negative fraction. Source of these receptors: a man aged 18 to 29 in good health.

In its sample, this clone was seen a few times. J is TRBJ1-3 and V is TRBV10-3; TRBD1 aligns across 7 bases. Per the germline V gene, CDR1 is ENHRY and CDR2 is SYGVKD. The J segment lost 0 bases and the V segment lost 11 bases, leaving 10 bases of the junction unmatched. This CDR3 is 15 amino acids long. This chain's CDR3 is CAAQGQGGSGNTIYF. The CDR3 DNA follows: TGTGCCGCCCAGGGGCAGGGGGGCTCTGGAAACACCATATATTTT.

This clone appeared a few times. The V call is TRBV12-5, the J call TRBJ2-3; D unclear. Germline CDR1 LGHNT, CDR2 FRNRAP. CDR3 length equals 13 residues. Trimming pared 3 bases from V and 9 bases from J, leaving 13 bases between. CDR3 loop: CASGLDGVPTQYF. The CDR3 bases are TGTGCTAGTGGTTTAGATGGGGTCCCCACGCAGTATTTT.

The chain couples TRBV5-5 to TRBJ1-2; D might be TRBD1 (5 bases). Trimming took off 2 bases at V and 4 bases at J, with 9 bases between the two ends. The CDR3 sequence is 13 residues long. The germline V gene encodes CDR1 SGHKS and CDR2 YYEKEE (reference sequence). CDR3 nucleotide sequence: TGTGCCAGCAGCTTCGGACACCCCTATGGCTACACCTTC. It specifies CASSFGHPYGYTF. The whole variable domain, remainder taken from reference TRBV5-5 and TRBJ1-2, is DAGVTQSPTHLIKTRGQQVTLRCSPISGHKSVSWYQQVLGQGPQFIFQYYEKEERGRGNFPDRFSARQFPNYSSELNVNALLLGDSALYLCASSFGHPYGYTFGSGTRLTVV.

This rearrangement joins TRBV7-6 to TRBJ2-3; 7 bases align to TRBD1. This CDR3 region has 15 residues. The V segment lost 5 bases and the J segment 3 bases; nucleotides outside the gene matches: 8. Germline loops: CDR1 SGHVS, CDR2 FNYEAQ. CDR3 nucleotides: TGTGCCAGCAGCCGCGACAGGGTTGTTACAGATACGCAGTATTTT. Translation: CASSRDRVVTDTQYF.

The V and J genes are TRBV5-1 and TRBJ2-1, with 8 bases aligning to TRBD2. Germline V gene lookup returns CDR1 SGHRS and CDR2 YFSETQ. V gave up 4 bases and J gave up 6 bases; unmatched junction bases: 12. The CDR3 totals 16 residues. Here the CDR3 reads CASSPDPRGGLNEQFF. Here the CDR3 DNA reads TGCGCCAGCAGCCCCGACCCCCGGGGGGGGCTCAATGAGCAGTTCTTC.

This chain links TRBV5-6 with TRBJ1-4; 9 bases are shared with TRBD1. CDR1 and CDR2 from the germline V gene are SGHDT and YYEEEE. With V trimmed by 2 bases and J by 7 bases, 6 bases remained unmatched. The CDR3 loop spans 15 amino acids. The CDR3, as DNA: TGTGCCAGCAGCTTTGGAACAGGGGGCAGTGAAAAACTGTTTTTT. Its translation is CASSFGTGGSEKLFF.

CDR3: CASSGRIQETQYF. The CDR3, as DNA: TGTGCCAGCAGTGGGAGGATCCAAGAGACCCAGTACTTC. The chain joins TRBV2 to TRBJ2-5, with D possibly TRBD2 on 5 matching bases. Trimming took off 4 bases at V and 1 base at J, with 7 bases between the two ends. This CDR3 has 13 residues. Germline-derived CDR1 and CDR2 are SNHLY and FYNNEI. Using reference TRBV2 and TRBJ2-5 for the parts outside the CDR3, the full variable domain is EPEVTQTPSHQVTQMGQEVILRCVPISNHLYFYWYRQILGQKVEFLVSFYNNEISEKSEIFDDQFSVERPDGSNFTLKIRSTKLEDSAMYFCASSGRIQETQYFGPGTRLLVL.

With regard to this clone: This clone may be a read error of a much larger clone one base away. The sample has other DNA sequences that encode this CDR3 too. The J gene is TRBJ1-6, the V gene TRBV11-2; 11 bases agree with TRBD1. The ends lost 6 bases at V and 6 bases at J; junction bases unmatched: 1. Germline CDR1 is SGHAT and CDR2 is FQNNGV. This CDR3 comprises 14 residues. CDR3 sequence: CASRGQGGNSPLHF. The CDR3 coding sequence is TGTGCCAGCAGGGGACAGGGGGGTAATTCACCCCTCCACTTT.

This clone was observed a handful of times. The V and J genes are TRBV6-5 and TRBJ2-3, with TRBD2 as a possible D gene (6 bases). V lost 8 bases and J 1 base, leaving 16 bases between the germline ends. The CDR3 length is 15 residues. The germline gives CDR1 MNHEY, CDR2 SVGAGI. The CDR3 spells CASASSGVRTDTQYF. The CDR3 coding sequence is TGTGCCAGCGCCTCCTCGGGGGTTCGCACAGATACGCAGTATTTT.

The chain uses TRBV30 and TRBJ2-1; perhaps TRBD2 as D (5 bases). V was cut by 7 bases and J by 0 bases, with 10 bases left in between. Germline CDR1 is GTSNPN and CDR2 is SVGIG (reference sequence). The CDR3 extends over 13 amino acids. The CDR3 is CASTRSSYNEQFF. The CDR3, as DNA: TGTGCCTCTACTAGGAGCTCCTACAATGAGCAGTTCTTC.

V gene TRBV29-1 combines with J gene TRBJ1-4; D possibly corresponds to TRBD1 (5 bases). This CDR3 region has 13 residues. Germline assignment: CDR1 SQVTM and CDR2 ANQGSEA. Trimming took 5 bases from V and 6 from J, leaving 13 bases between them. In nucleotides, the CDR3 is TGCAGCGTTCGCAGGGTTGCGGATGAAAAACTGTTTTTT. Translating it yields CSVRRVADEKLFF.

The chain employs TRBV5-6 and TRBJ1-3; 9 bases agree with TRBD1. Germline V gives CDR1 SGHDT, CDR2 YYEEEE. V was clipped by 5 bases and J by 6 bases; unmatched bases: 9. This CDR3 has 15 amino acids. The CDR3 DNA follows: TGTGCCAGCAGTCCGGACAGGGGAATCGAAAACACCATATATTTT. Protein: CASSPDRGIENTIYF.

In this sample, this clone turned up many times. V and J are TRBV10-3 and TRBJ1-2; no firm D call. Trimming took 2 bases from V and 5 from J, leaving 6 bases between them. The CDR3 has 12 amino acids. Germline CDR1 is ENHRY and CDR2 is SYGVKD. CDR3 nucleotide sequence: TGTGCCATCAGTGAGGAAAGGTATGGCTACACCTTC. Its protein is CAISEERYGYTF.

V gene TRBV5-4 combines with J gene TRBJ2-5; 7 nucleotides agree with TRBD2. Germline CDR1 and CDR2: SGHNT and YYREEE (reference sequence). This CDR3 has 19 residues. The V gene end was trimmed by 0 bases and the J gene end by 2 bases; junction bases not matched to a gene: 16. The CDR3 region is CASSLVLYGAGRPQETQYF. The DNA of the CDR3 is TGTGCCAGCAGCTTGGTACTCTACGGAGCGGGACGACCTCAAGAGACCCAGTACTTC.

This rearrangement joins TRBV5-1 to TRBJ2-3, with D possibly being TRBD1 (6 bases). The V and J ends lost 0 bases and 2 bases respectively, with 16 bases between them. The CDR3 has 17 residues. Germline CDR1 SGHRS, CDR2 YFSETQ. The CDR3, as DNA: TGCGCCAGCAGCTTGGGAGGGTGGGGGCCGGTCACAGATACGCAGTATTTT. It translates to CASSLGGWGPVTDTQYF. Full variable domain (remainder filled in from reference TRBV5-1 and TRBJ2-3): KAGVTQTPRYLIKTRGQQVTLSCSPISGHRSVSWYQQTPGQGLQFLFEYFSETQRNKGNFPGRFSGRQFSNSRSEMNVSTLELGDSALYLCASSLGGWGPVTDTQYFGPGTRLTVL.

This clone was recorded a few times. The V and J genes are TRBV10-3 and TRBJ1-5; D may be TRBD1 (6 bases). Germline assignment: CDR1 ENHRY and CDR2 SYGVKD. The length of the CDR3 is 15 residues. V dropped 2 bases and J dropped 6 bases, with 14 bases sitting between them. CDR3 sequence (DNA): TGTGCCATCAGTGAGGGCGGGGGACAAGGTCAGCCCCAGCATTTT. Amino acids: CAISEGGGQGQPQHF.

The V and J genes are TRBV15 and TRBJ1-1; D is undetermined. Germline CDR1 reads LNHNV; CDR2 reads YYDKDF (reference sequence). The CDR3 extends over 14 amino acids. Trimming took off 0 bases at V and 1 base at J, with 6 bases between the two ends. The DNA for the CDR3 is TGTGCCACCAGCAGAGAGGGAAGGAACACTGAAGCTTTCTTT. Translation: CATSREGRNTEAFF.

J is TRBJ2-3 and V is TRBV6-6; D might be TRBD2 (5 bases). The CDR3 runs 14 residues. Germline CDR1 and CDR2: MNHNY and SVGAGI (reference sequence). The V gene lost 8 bases and the J gene lost 4 bases, with 16 bases spanning the gap. CDR3 in amino acids: CASRATGLADTQYF. The CDR3 DNA reads as TGTGCCAGCCGCGCCACGGGGTTGGCAGATACGCAGTATTTT.

In regard to this clone: A much larger clone differs from this one at a single base, so this may be a read error. Other DNA sequences in the same sample also yield this CDR3. V is TRBV7-9 and J is TRBJ2-5; the D is unclear. CDR1 is SEHNR and CDR2 is FQNEAQ in the germline V gene (reference sequence). Trimming removed 5 bases from V and 1 base from J, with 2 bases in between. The CDR3 length is 11 residues. The CDR3 DNA reads TGTGCCAGCAGCCCCCAAGAGACCCAGTACTTC. It encodes CASSPQETQYF.

This clone appeared a few times. This chain connects TRBV18 to TRBJ2-7; D may match TRBD1 or TRBD2 (5 bases each). Trimming removed 6 bases from V and 1 base from J, with 13 bases in between. The germline CDR1 and CDR2 sequences are KGHSH and LQKENI. The CDR3 spans 14 residues. The CDR3 is CASSRGDLSYEQYF. CDR3 nucleotides: TGTGCCAGCTCTAGAGGGGATCTATCCTACGAGCAGTACTTC.

J is TRBJ2-3 and V is TRBV7-2; D unclear. The CDR3 loop spans 16 amino acids. Trimming took 2 bases from V and 1 from J, leaving 13 bases between them. Germline CDR1 and CDR2: SGHTA and FQGNSA. CDR3 protein: CASSLNPLSGTDTQYF. In nucleotides, the CDR3 is TGTGCCAGCAGCTTAAATCCCTTAAGCGGCACAGATACGCAGTATTTT.